Given below is one T cell receptor beta chain in context. In the source study's methods: Amplification of reference gene primers provided the estimated nucleated cell counts. Profiled with immunoSEQ multiplex PCR; TCRdb holds only in-frame clones, not every one. V and J calls and clone size are as listed in that table; D and trimming were resolved from the DNA. In the table there are some 200,000 clones, 88% of which are singletons. These data are taken from a study of blood T cell repertoires in COVID-19. Study summary: Sites across the United States, Italy and Spain contributed samples from acute and convalescent COVID-19. T cells, B-cell-depleted T cells, or PBMCs provided the cDNA or gDNA that served as material.

J gave up 8 bases and V 5 bases, and 17 bases lay outside the gene matches. From germline, CDR1 is LGHNA and CDR2 YNFKEQ. This CDR3 comprises 16 residues. The TCR comes from a man between 35 and 55 years old with active or convalescent COVID-19. The V and J genes are TRBV4-2 and TRBJ1-1, with 7 bases lining up with TRBD1. The sequenced material came from peripheral blood. CDR3 sequence reads: CASSRSGTDVGGEAFF. In DNA, the CDR3 is TGTGCCAGCAGCAGATCCGGGACAGACGTTGGGGGAGAAGCTTTCTTT.